This T cell receptor beta chain was recovered during a study of shared clonotypes between healthy human individuals. Produced via immunoSEQ multiplex PCR; TCRdb's table is partial and in-frame only. This table holds about 700,000 clones, about 90% found once. The naive CD8 subset, CD45RO-negative cells positively selected for CCR7, excluded terminally differentiated effector memory CD45RA+ cells. Germline loops: CDR1 SGHKS, CDR2 YYEKEE (reference sequence). The CDR3 length is 16 residues. Trimming took 4 bases from V and 2 from J, leaving 17 bases between them. Sequencing input: naive CD8+ T cells sorted from blood. This receptor was identified in a man aged 30 to 45 in good health. The V call is TRBV5-5, the J call TRBJ2-3; D uncertain. The CDR3 is CASSERWSGNTDTQYF. CDR3 bases: TGTGCCAGCAGCGAGAGATGGAGTGGCAACACAGATACGCAGTATTTT. The whole variable domain, remainder taken from reference TRBV5-5 and TRBJ2-3, is DAGVTQSPTHLIKTRGQQVTLRCSPISGHKSVSWYQQVLGQGPQFIFQYYEKEERGRGNFPDRFSARQFPNYSSELNVNALLLGDSALYLCASSERWSGNTDTQYFGPGTRLTVL.